Below are 19 T cell receptor beta chains sequenced from a single sample in a study of shared clonotypes between healthy human individuals (TCRdb year 2020). The library was built by means of the immunoSEQ multiplex PCR assay. TCRdb limited this immuneACCESS table to in-frame rearrangements with V and J called. A share of clones is missing; checked studies link under half to unresolved V genes, and the rest is unexplained. This sample gives 2 million to 3 million clones in total; roughly 93% of them show up just once. The ten largest clones represent 0.35% to 0.45% of the sample. The sequencing sample was made of naive CD4+ T cells from PBMCs. The sample's cell subset or site, from its label and the paper: CD45RA+ positively selected. The receptor set was obtained from a man between 18 and 35 years old in good health. Some clones in this sample may be carry-over from other donors' samples.

The chain links TRBV5-1 to TRBJ1-4; D unclear. This CDR3 has 14 amino acids. Germline CDR1 is SGHRS and CDR2 is YFSETQ. V shed 4 bases and J shed 0 bases, with 7 bases lying between them. CDR3 in amino acids: CASSALSTNEKLFF. CDR3 in DNA: TGCGCCAGCAGCGCTCTCTCAACTAATGAAAAACTGTTTTTT. Complete variable domain (other parts from reference TRBV5-1 and TRBJ1-4): KAGVTQTPRYLIKTRGQQVTLSCSPISGHRSVSWYQQTPGQGLQFLFEYFSETQRNKGNFPGRFSGRQFSNSRSEMNVSTLELGDSALYLCASSALSTNEKLFFGSGTQLSVL.

The rearrangement joins TRBV5-8 to TRBJ2-1, with TRBD2 identical over 9 bases. Germline CDR1 and CDR2: SGHTS and YDEGEE. This CDR3 is 17 amino acids long. The trim removed 2 bases at V and 10 bases at J, leaving 16 bases unmatched. CDR3 nucleotides: TGTGCCAGCAGCTTTCAGGGAGATAGCGGGAGTATTGGGGAGCAGTTCTTC. This gives the protein CASSFQGDSGSIGEQFF.

The chain is built from TRBV5-6 and TRBJ2-2; perhaps TRBD1 as D (5 bases). V shed 0 bases and J shed 4 bases, with 13 bases lying between them. The CDR3 totals 16 residues. CDR1 is SGHDT, CDR2 YYEEEE, per germline. The chain's CDR3 is CASSLDRRVITGELFF. In DNA form, the CDR3 reads TGTGCCAGCAGCTTGGATCGCAGGGTGATCACCGGGGAGCTGTTTTTT.

The chain combines TRBV6-1 with TRBJ1-5; 8 positions match TRBD1. The germline CDR1 and CDR2 sequences are MNHNS and SASEGT. The CDR3 spans 13 residues. The V and J ends lost 6 bases and 7 bases, in that order; junction bases with no gene match: 5. CDR3 residues: CASRETGAQPQHF. CDR3 sequence (DNA): TGTGCCAGCAGGGAGACAGGGGCCCAGCCCCAGCATTTT.

This clone was found once. The CDR3 nucleotides read TGTGCCAGTTATATGGGTGGGGGGACTAGATCCTACAATGAGCAGTTCTTC. Translation: CASYMGGGTRSYNEQFF. J is TRBJ2-1 and V is TRBV5-4, with 8 bases that match TRBD2. The CDR3 extends over 17 amino acids. Germline V lookup: CDR1 SGHNT, CDR2 YYREEE (reference sequence). The ends lost 8 bases at V and 1 base at J; junction bases unmatched: 14. Full variable domain (rest looked up from reference TRBV5-4 and TRBJ2-1): ETGVTQSPTHLIKTRGQQVTLRCSSQSGHNTVSWYQQALGQGPQFIFQYYREEENGRGNFPPRFSGLQFPNYSSELNVNALELDDSALYLCASYMGGGTRSYNEQFFGPGTRLTVL.

Regarding this clone: In the same sample, other DNA sequences code for this CDR3. The chain combines TRBV10-2 with TRBJ2-7; D is undetermined. Germline V gene sequence: CDR1 WSHSY, CDR2 SAAADI. The CDR3 has 12 amino acids. Trimming pared 7 bases from V and 1 base from J, leaving 8 bases between. The CDR3 spells CASKDRSYEQYF. The CDR3, as DNA: TGCGCCAGCAAGGACCGATCCTACGAGCAGTACTTC.

The CDR3 DNA reads TGTGCCAGCAGCACTAGCGGGAGTCTGTCCTACAATGAGCAGTTCTTC. As protein: CASSTSGSLSYNEQFF. The J gene is TRBJ2-1, the V gene TRBV7-2, with 11 positions matching TRBD2. This CDR3 region has 16 residues. Germline values: CDR1 SGHTA, CDR2 FQGNSA. The junction had 4 bases not matched to a gene; V was cut back by 5 bases and J by 1 base.

The chain couples TRBV5-4 to TRBJ2-1, with 10 positions matching TRBD1. V lost 4 bases to trimming and J lost 6 bases; unmatched junction nucleotides: 7. Germline values: CDR1 SGHNT, CDR2 YYREEE (reference sequence). The length of the CDR3 is 15 residues. The CDR3 sequence is CASSAQDRGTNEQFF. In DNA form, the CDR3 reads TGTGCCAGCAGCGCCCAGGACAGGGGGACCAATGAGCAGTTCTTC.

The CDR3 DNA sequence: TGTGCCAGCAGCAGGGCGGACCTTCCGAGGCTCTATCGCGGCTACACCTTC. Encoded protein: CASSRADLPRLYRGYTF. The chain employs TRBV21-1 and TRBJ1-2. TRBV21-1 is designated a pseudogene. The CDR3 length is 17 residues.

Regarding this clone: This sample includes further DNA sequences coding for the same CDR3. CDR3 region: CATSRGGRGETQYF. CDR3 bases: TGTGCCACCAGCAGAGGGGGGAGGGGTGAGACCCAGTACTTC. The chain couples TRBV15 to TRBJ2-5, with TRBD2 matching over 7 bases. V shed 1 base and J 5 bases; nucleotides not matched to a gene: 4. The V gene's germline CDR1 is LNHNV and CDR2 YYDKDF (reference sequence). The CDR3 consists of 14 residues.

This sequence joins TRBV2 and TRBJ2-1; the D is unclear. Germline CDR1 and CDR2: SNHLY and FYNNEI. The V gene lost 4 bases and the J gene lost 5 bases, with 18 bases spanning the gap. This CDR3 comprises 16 residues. DNA of the CDR3: TGTGCCAGCAGTGGGCCCCGCCAGGCCCTGGACAATGAGCAGTTCTTC. Its translation: CASSGPRQALDNEQFF.

As concerns this clone: In the same sample, other DNA sequences code for this CDR3. This chain joins TRBV18 and TRBJ1-2; no reliable D call. CDR1 KGHSH and CDR2 LQKENI come from the germline V gene. V dropped 1 base and J dropped 6 bases, with 6 bases sitting between them. This CDR3 is built from 12 residues. The CDR3 spells CASSPQGNGYTF. The DNA for the CDR3 is TGTGCCAGCTCACCACAGGGCAATGGCTACACCTTC.

The chain employs TRBV9 and TRBJ2-5, with 10 nucleotides matching TRBD1. Germline CDR1 reads SGDLS; CDR2 reads YYNGEE. The CDR3 runs to 17 residues. V shed 0 bases and J 5 bases; nucleotides not matched to a gene: 10. CDR3 protein: CASSVAITGTGAETQYF. The CDR3 DNA reads TGTGCCAGCAGCGTAGCTATTACCGGGACAGGGGCCGAGACCCAGTACTTC.

This clone was counted once. The chain uses TRBV25-1 and TRBJ2-3, with TRBD2 identical over 10 bases. Trimming took 2 bases from V and 3 from J; bases not matched to a gene: 2. Germline assignment: CDR1 MGHDK and CDR2 SYGVNS. This CDR3 is 15 amino acids long. This CDR3 is CASSELAGDTDTQYF. For the CDR3, the DNA is TGTGCCAGCAGTGAACTAGCGGGAGATACAGATACGCAGTATTTT.

This clone was observed once. The gene calls are TRBV7-7 and TRBJ2-5; TRBD1 might be the D (5 bases). The CDR3 length is 15 residues. With 5 bases removed from V and 5 bases from J, the gap between germline ends came to 18 bases. Germline V lookup: CDR1 SSHAT, CDR2 FNYEAQ (reference sequence). CDR3 amino acids: CASSLSTYPGETQYF. CDR3 DNA sequence: TGTGCCAGCAGCCTCTCTACGTATCCAGGGGAGACCCAGTACTTC.

The chain combines TRBV30 with TRBJ1-2; D remains ambiguous. V dropped 0 bases and J dropped 4 bases, with 9 bases sitting between them. Germline V gives CDR1 GTSNPN, CDR2 SVGIG (reference sequence). The CDR3 is 13 amino acids. In nucleotides, the CDR3 is TGTGCCTGGAGTGTACGACTGCGCTATGGCTACACCTTC. Translated: CAWSVRLRYGYTF.

The chain links TRBV5-1 to TRBJ2-1; D may be TRBD1 or TRBD2 (5 bases each). CDR3 length equals 12 residues. CDR1 is SGHRS and CDR2 is YFSETQ in the germline V gene. V was clipped by 7 bases and J by 6 bases, with 11 bases between them. The CDR3 DNA sequence: TGCGCCAGCGGGAGACAGCCCAATGAGCAGTTCTTC. Protein sequence: CASGRQPNEQFF.

Turning to this clone: This sample also contains other DNA sequences that code for the same CDR3. V gene TRBV5-1 combines with J gene TRBJ1-5, with D unresolved. CDR1 is SGHRS, CDR2 YFSETQ, per germline. V shed 0 bases and J shed 0 bases, with 7 bases lying between them. The CDR3 runs to 15 residues. The DNA of the CDR3 is TGCGCCAGCAGCTTGGCGCCATATAGCAATCAGCCCCAGCATTTT. Translation gives CASSLAPYSNQPQHF.

The genes are TRBV7-2 and TRBJ2-1, with 14 nucleotides matching TRBD2. The ends lost 4 bases at V and 13 bases at J; junction bases unmatched: 9. In germline, CDR1 is SGHTA, CDR2 FQGNSA. The length of the CDR3 is 15 residues. DNA for the CDR3: TGTGCCAGCAGCTCAGGCCCGACTAGCGGGAGGGCCCAGTTCTTC. Translated: CASSSGPTSGRAQFF.